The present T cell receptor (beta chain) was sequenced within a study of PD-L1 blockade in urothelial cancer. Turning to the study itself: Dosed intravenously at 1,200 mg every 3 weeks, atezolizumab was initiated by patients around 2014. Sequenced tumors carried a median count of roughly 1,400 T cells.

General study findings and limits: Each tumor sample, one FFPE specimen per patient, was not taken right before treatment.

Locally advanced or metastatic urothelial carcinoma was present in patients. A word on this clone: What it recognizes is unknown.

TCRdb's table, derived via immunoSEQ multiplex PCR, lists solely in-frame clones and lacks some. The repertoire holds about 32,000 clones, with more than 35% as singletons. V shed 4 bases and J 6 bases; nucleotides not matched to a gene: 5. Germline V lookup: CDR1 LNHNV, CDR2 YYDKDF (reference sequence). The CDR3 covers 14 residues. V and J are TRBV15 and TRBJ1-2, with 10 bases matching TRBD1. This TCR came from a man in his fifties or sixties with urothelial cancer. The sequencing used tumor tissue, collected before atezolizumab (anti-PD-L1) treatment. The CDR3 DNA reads TGTGCCACCAGCAACACCGGGACAGGGGATGGCTACACCTTC. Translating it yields CATSNTGTGDGYTF.